Described below is a single T cell receptor beta chain sequence and its context. No antigen is known for it. The CDR3 contains 14 residues. The J segment lost 7 bases and the V segment lost 4 bases, leaving 5 bases of the junction unmatched. Profiled with immunoSEQ multiplex PCR; TCRdb holds only in-frame clones, not every one. The sample shows some 68,000 clones, 88% of them seen only once. This record belongs to a study of OX40 agonist ivuxolimab in advanced cancers. Broader study findings: CD8+ T cells showed, on average, more clonal expansion than CD4+ cells. Among expanded peripheral T cells, antigen specificity went undetermined.

Peripheral blood came from all dose cohorts at three timepoints. Sequenced material: CD4+ or CD8+ T cells sorted from blood, taken in a trial of the OX40 agonist ivuxolimab. The origin of this receptor is an adult with an advanced solid tumor such as melanoma, head and neck, liver or kidney cancer. The rearrangement joins TRBV5-3 to TRBJ2-1; TRBD1 agrees at 10 bases. TRBV5-3 is assigned to the ORF class and has an uncertain function. As DNA, the CDR3 is TGTGCCAGAAGCCCGGGACAGGGGCGTAATGAGCAGTTCTTC. Translation: CARSPGQGRNEQFF.